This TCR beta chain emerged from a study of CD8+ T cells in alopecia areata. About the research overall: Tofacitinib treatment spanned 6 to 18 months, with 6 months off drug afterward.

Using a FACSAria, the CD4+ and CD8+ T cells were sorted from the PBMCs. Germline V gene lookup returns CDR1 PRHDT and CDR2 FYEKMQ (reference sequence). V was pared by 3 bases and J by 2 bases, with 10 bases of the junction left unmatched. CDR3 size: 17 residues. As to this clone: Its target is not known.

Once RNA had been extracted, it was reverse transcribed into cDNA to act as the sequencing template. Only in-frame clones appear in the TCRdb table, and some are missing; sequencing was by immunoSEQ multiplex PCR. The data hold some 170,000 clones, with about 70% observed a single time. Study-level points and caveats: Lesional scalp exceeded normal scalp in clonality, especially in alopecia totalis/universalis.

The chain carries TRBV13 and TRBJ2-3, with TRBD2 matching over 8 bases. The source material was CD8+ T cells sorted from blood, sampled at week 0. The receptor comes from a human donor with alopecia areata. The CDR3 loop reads CASSFTTAGGNTDTQYF. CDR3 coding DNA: TGTGCCAGCAGCTTTACTACGGCGGGGGGTAACACAGATACGCAGTATTTT.